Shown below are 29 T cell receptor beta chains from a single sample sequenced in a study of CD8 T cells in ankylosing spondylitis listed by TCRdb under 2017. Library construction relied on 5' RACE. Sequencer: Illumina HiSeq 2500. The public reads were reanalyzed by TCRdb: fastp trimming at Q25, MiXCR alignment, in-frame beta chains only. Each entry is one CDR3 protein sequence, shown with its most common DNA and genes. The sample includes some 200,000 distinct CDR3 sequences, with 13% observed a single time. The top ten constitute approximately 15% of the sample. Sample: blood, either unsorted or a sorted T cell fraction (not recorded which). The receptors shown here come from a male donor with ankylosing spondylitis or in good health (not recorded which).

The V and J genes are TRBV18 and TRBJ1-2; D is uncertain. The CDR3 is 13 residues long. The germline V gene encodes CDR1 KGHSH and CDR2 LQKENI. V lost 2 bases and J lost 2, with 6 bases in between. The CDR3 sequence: CASSPDKNYGYTF. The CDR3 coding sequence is TGTGCCAGCTCACCAGACAAGAACTATGGCTACACCTTC.

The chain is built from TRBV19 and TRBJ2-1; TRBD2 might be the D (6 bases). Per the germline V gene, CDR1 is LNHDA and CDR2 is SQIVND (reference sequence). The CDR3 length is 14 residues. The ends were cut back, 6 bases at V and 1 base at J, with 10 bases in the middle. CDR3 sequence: CASSPGLSYNEQFF. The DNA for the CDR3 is TGTGCCAGTAGCCCGGGACTGTCCTACAATGAGCAGTTCTTC.

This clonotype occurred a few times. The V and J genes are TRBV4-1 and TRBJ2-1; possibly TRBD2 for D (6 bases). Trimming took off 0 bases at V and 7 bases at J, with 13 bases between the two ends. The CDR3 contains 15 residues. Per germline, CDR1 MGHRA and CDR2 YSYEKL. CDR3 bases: TGCGCCAGCAGCCAAGATGCGGGAATCGTAAATGAGCAGTTCTTC. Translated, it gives CASSQDAGIVNEQFF.

The CDR3 region is CASSLSGMTGYGGYTF. CDR3 coding DNA: TGTGCCAGCAGTTTATCGGGAATGACGGGGTATGGGGGCTACACCTTC. The chain combines TRBV27 with TRBJ1-2, with D unclear. Trimming pared 0 bases from V and 8 bases from J, leaving 19 bases between. Germline V gene lookup returns CDR1 MNHEY and CDR2 SMNVEV (reference sequence). The CDR3 has 16 residues.

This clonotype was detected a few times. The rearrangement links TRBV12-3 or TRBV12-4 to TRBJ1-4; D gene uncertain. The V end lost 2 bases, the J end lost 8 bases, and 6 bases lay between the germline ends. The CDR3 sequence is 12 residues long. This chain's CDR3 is CASSLMAEKLFF. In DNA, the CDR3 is TGTGCCAGCAGTTTAATGGCCGAAAAACTGTTTTTT.

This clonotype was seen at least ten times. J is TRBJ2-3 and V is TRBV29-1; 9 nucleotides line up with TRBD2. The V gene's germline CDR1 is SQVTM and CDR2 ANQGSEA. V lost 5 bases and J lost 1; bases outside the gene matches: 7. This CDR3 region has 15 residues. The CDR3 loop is CSVYGTSRGTDTQYF. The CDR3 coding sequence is TGCAGCGTTTACGGGACTAGCAGGGGCACAGATACGCAGTATTTT.

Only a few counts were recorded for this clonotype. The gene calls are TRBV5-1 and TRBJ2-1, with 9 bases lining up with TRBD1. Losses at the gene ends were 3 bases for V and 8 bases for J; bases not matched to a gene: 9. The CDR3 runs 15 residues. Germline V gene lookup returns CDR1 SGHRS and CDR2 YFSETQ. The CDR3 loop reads CASSSGTGLIDEQFF. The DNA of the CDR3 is TGCGCCAGCAGCTCCGGGACAGGGTTGATCGATGAGCAGTTCTTC.

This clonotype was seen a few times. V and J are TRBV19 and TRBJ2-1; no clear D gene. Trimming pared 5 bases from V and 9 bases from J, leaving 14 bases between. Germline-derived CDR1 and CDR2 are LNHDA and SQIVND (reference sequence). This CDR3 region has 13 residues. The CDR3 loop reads CASSFGRGREQFF. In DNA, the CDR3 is TGTGCCAGTAGTTTTGGGCGTGGCCGTGAGCAGTTCTTC.

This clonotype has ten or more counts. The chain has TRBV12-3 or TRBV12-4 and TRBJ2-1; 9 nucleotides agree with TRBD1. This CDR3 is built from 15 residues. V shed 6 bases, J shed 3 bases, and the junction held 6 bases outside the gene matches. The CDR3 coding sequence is TGTGCCAGCAGGCCCGGGACAGGGTACTACAATGAGCAGTTCTTC. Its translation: CASRPGTGYYNEQFF.

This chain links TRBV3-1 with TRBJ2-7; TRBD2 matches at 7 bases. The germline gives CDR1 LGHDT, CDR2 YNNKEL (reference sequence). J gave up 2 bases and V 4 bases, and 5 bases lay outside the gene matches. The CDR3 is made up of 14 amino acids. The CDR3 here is CASSPDLAAYEQYF. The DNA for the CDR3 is TGTGCCAGCAGCCCCGACCTAGCGGCCTACGAGCAGTACTTC.

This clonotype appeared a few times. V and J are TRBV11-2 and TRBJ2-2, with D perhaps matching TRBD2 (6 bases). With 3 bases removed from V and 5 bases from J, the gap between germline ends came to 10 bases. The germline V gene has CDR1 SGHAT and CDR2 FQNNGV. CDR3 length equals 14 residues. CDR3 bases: TGTGCCAGCAGCTTTGGAGGGTTGACCGGGGAGCTGTTTTTT. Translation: CASSFGGLTGELFF. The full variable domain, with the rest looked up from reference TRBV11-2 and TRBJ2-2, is EAGVAQSPRYKIIEKRQSVAFWCNPISGHATLYWYQQILGQGPKLLIQFQNNGVVDDSQLPKDRFSAERLKGVDSTLKIQPAKLEDSAVYLCASSFGGLTGELFFGEGSRLTVL.

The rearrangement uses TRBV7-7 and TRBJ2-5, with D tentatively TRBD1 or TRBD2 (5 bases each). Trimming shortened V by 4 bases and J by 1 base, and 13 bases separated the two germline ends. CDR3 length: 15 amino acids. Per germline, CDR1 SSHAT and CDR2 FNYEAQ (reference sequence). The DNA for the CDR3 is TGTGCCAGCAGCTCCGGGACCCCGGGCCAAGAGACCCAGTACTTC. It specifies CASSSGTPGQETQYF.

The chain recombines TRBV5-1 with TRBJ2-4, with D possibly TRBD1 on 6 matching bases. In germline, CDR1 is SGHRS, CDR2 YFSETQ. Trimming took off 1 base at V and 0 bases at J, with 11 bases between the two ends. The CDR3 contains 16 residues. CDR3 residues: CASSLLAGVAKNIQYF. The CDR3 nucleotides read TGCGCCAGCAGCTTGTTGGCAGGGGTAGCCAAAAACATTCAGTACTTC.

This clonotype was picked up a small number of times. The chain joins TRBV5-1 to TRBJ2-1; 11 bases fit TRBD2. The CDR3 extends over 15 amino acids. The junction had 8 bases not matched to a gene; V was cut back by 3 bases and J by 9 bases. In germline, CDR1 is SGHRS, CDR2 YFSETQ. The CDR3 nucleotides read TGCGCCAGCAGCTCCGGGACTAGCGGAGGGGTTGAGCAGTTCTTC. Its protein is CASSSGTSGGVEQFF.

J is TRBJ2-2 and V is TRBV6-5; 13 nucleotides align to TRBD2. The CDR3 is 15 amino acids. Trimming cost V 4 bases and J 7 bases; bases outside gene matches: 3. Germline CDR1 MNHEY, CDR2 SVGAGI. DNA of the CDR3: TGTGCCAGCAGTTTGGGACTAGCGGGACTCGGGGAGCTGTTTTTT. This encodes CASSLGLAGLGELFF.

CDR3 residues: CASSLDLSSYEQYF. The CDR3 DNA follows: TGTGCCAGCAGCTTAGACCTCAGCTCCTACGAGCAGTACTTC. This chain connects TRBV7-9 to TRBJ2-7; the D is unclear. Germline V gene data show CDR1 as SEHNR and CDR2 as FQNEAQ (reference sequence). Trimming pared 1 base from V and 0 bases from J, leaving 7 bases between. The CDR3 loop spans 14 amino acids.

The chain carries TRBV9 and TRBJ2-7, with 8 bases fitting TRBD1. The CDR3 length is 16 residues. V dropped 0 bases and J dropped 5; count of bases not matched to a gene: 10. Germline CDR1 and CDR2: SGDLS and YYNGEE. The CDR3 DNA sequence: TGTGCCAGCAGCGTAGAGTGGGGGACAGGAGGCCACGAGCAGTACTTC. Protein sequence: CASSVEWGTGGHEQYF.

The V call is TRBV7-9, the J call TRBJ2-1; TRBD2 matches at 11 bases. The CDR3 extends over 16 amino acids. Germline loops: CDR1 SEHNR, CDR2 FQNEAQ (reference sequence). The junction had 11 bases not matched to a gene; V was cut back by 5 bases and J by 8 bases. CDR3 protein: CASSPWGSGRDDEQFF. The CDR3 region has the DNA TGTGCCAGCAGCCCGTGGGGTAGCGGGAGGGACGATGAGCAGTTCTTC.

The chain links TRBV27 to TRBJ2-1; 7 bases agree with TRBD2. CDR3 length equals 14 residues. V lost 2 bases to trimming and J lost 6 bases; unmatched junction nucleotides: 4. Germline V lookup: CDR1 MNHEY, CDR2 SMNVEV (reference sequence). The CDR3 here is CASSLGRGFNEQFF. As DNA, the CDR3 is TGTGCCAGCAGTTTAGGGCGGGGGTTCAATGAGCAGTTCTTC.

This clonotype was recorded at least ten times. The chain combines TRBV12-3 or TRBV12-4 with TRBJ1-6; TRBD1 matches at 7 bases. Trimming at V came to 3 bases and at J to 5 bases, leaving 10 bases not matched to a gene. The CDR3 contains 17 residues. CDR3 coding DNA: TGTGCCAGCAGTTTTCGCCTACAGGGGAATGATAATTCACCCCTCCACTTT. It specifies CASSFRLQGNDNSPLHF.

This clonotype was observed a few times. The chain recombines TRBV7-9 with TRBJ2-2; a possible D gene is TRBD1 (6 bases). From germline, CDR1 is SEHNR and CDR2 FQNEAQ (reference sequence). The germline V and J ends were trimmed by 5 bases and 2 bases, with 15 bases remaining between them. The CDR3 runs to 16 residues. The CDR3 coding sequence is TGTGCCAGCAGCACACCTCCGGACAGTAACACCGGGGAGCTGTTTTTT. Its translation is CASSTPPDSNTGELFF.

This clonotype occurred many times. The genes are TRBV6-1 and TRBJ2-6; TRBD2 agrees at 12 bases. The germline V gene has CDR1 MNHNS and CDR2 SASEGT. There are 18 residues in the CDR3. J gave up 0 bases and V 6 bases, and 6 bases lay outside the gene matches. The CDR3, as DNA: TGTGCCAGCAGGGACCTAGCGGGGGGGAGCTCTGGGGCCAACGTCCTGACTTTC. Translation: CASRDLAGGSSGANVLTF.

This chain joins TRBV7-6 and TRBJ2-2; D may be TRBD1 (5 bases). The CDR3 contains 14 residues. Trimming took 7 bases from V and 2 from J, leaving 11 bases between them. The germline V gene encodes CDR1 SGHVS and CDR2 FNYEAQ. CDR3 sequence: CASKGRANTGELFF. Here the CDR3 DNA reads TGTGCCAGCAAAGGCAGGGCCAACACCGGGGAGCTGTTTTTT.

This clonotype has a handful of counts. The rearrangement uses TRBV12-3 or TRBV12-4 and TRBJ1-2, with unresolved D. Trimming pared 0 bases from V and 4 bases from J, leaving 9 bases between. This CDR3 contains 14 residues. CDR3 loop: CASSLADTSYGYTF. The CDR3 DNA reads TGTGCCAGCAGTTTAGCTGACACTTCCTATGGCTACACCTTC.

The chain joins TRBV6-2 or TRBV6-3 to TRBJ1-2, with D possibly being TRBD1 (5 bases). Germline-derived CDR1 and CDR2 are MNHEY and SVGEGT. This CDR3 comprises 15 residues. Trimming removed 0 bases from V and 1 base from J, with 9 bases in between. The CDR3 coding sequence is TGTGCCAGCAGTTACTCGTGGGGGGATAACTATGGCTACACCTTC. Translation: CASSYSWGDNYGYTF.

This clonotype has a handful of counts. For the CDR3, the DNA is TGCAGTGCCCGCCGAGGCGGGACCTACGAGCAGTACTTC. This gives the protein CSARRGGTYEQYF. The chain carries TRBV20-1 and TRBJ2-7; the D gene is possibly TRBD2 (6 bases). Between the trimmed V and J ends, which lost 6 bases and 2 bases, there was a span of 14 bases. The CDR3 runs to 13 residues. Germline V gene data show CDR1 as DFQATT and CDR2 as SNEGSKA (reference sequence).

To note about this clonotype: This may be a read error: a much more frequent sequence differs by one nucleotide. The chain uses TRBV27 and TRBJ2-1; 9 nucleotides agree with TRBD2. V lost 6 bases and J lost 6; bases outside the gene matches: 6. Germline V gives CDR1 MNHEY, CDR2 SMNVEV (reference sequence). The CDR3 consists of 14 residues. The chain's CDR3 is CASRTGTSINEQFF. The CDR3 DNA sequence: TGTGCCAGCAGGACCGGGACTAGCATCAATGAGCAGTTCTTC.

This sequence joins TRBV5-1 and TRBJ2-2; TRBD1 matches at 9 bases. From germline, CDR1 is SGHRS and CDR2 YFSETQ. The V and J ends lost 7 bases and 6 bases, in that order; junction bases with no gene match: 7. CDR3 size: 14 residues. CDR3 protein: CASGLGTGPGELFF. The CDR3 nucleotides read TGCGCCAGCGGTCTTGGGACAGGGCCCGGGGAGCTGTTTTTT.

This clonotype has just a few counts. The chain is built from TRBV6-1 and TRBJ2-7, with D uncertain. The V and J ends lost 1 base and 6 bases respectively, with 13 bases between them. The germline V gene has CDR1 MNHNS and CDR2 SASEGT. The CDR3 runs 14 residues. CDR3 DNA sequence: TGTGCCAGCAGTGAAGGAGCCCAGCCGAGCGAGCAGTACTTC. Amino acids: CASSEGAQPSEQYF.